The source of this T cell receptor (beta chain) is a study of cytomegalovirus exposure and HLA in healthy donors. Looking at the study overall: The roughly 120 validation repertoires matched the roughly 670 first-cohort repertoires in platform, a later analysis reported.

Assay: immunoSEQ multiplex PCR; the TCRdb copy retains only in-frame clones and omits some. The sample yields 120,000 or so clones, about nine tenths seen once. The clonotype originates from a woman between 18 and 29 years old in good health and CMV-seronegative. Sequenced input: PBMCs.

Here the CDR3 DNA reads TGTGCCAGCAGCATATATCGGTTCTTC. This encodes CASSIYRFF. The J gene is TRBJ2-1, the V gene TRBV7-4; D is undetermined. Trimming took 5 bases from V and 15 from J, leaving 8 bases between them. The CDR3 runs to 9 residues. CDR1 is SGHVT, CDR2 SQSDAQ, per germline.